Listed below are T cell receptor beta chains from one sample, sequenced in a study of blood T cell repertoires in COVID-19. Profiling relied on immunoSEQ multiplex PCR, and the TCRdb table lists in-frame clones only, not all of them. The sample yields 45,000 or so clones, about 85% seen once. Sequencing was carried out using peripheral blood. Receptors originate from a human donor in a cohort sampled during active COVID-19. Both conserved end residues are part of each CDR3. Fields, in order: D gene, CDR3 length, J gene, V gene, clone size, CDR3 protein, CDR3 DNA. The D gene is left open where the match is weak. A clone size is listed for some rows: how often the clone was seen (once, few, many), or a class if it is expanded.

>-|13|TRBJ1-1|TRBV30|-
CAWSLSRQGEAFF
TGTGCCTGGAGTCTATCCCGGCAGGGTGAAGCTTTCTTT
>TRBD2|15|TRBJ2-1|TRBV7-2|-
CASSLGRTSSHEQFF
TGTGCCAGCAGCTTAGGGAGGACTAGCTCCCATGAGCAGTTCTTC
>-|13|TRBJ2-7|TRBV9|-
CASSVAGSYEQYF
TGTGCCAGCAGCGTAGCGGGCTCCTACGAGCAGTACTTC
>-|15|TRBJ1-5|TRBV5-6|-
CASSNMDRTNQPQHF
TGTGCCAGCAGCAACATGGACCGGACTAATCAGCCCCAGCATTTT
>TRBD2|15|TRBJ2-3|TRBV7-3|-
CATWEGRELADTQYF
TGTGCCACCTGGGAGGGTCGGGAGCTCGCAGATACGCAGTATTTT
>TRBD2|16|TRBJ2-3|TRBV5-1|-
CASSQTGTRGTDTQYF
TGCGCCAGCAGCCAAACCGGGACGCGGGGGACAGATACGCAGTATTTT
>-|15|TRBJ2-3|TRBV3-1/TRBV3-2|-
CASSPSHRGADTQYF
TGTGCCAGCAGCCCAAGTCATAGGGGCGCAGATACGCAGTATTTT
>TRBD1|15|TRBJ1-1|TRBV28|-
CASSPQQGAQIEAFF
TGTGCCAGCAGTCCCCAACAGGGGGCCCAAATTGAAGCTTTCTTT
>TRBD2|15|TRBJ2-1|TRBV25-1|-
CASSGGLGGHNEQFF
TGTGCCAGCAGTGGTGGACTAGGAGGCCACAATGAGCAGTTCTTC
>-|13|TRBJ2-5|TRBV7-3|-
CASSLTSFGTQYF
TGTGCCAGCAGCTTAACTAGCTTTGGCACCCAGTACTTC
>-|15|TRBJ1-3|TRBV5-6|-
CASSSGTSSGNTIYF
TGTGCCAGCAGCTCAGGCACCTCCTCTGGAAACACCATATATTTT
>-|12|TRBJ1-2|TRBV7-8|-
CASSPGLIGYTF
TGTGCCAGCAGCCCCGGACTCATTGGCTACACCTTC
>TRBD2|16|TRBJ2-3|TRBV7-9|-
CASSLRLAGATDTQYF
TGTGCCAGCAGCTTAAGACTAGCGGGAGCCACAGATACGCAGTATTTT
>-|14|TRBJ1-5|TRBV30|once
CAWSVHQGTQPQHF
TGTGCCTGGAGTGTACACCAGGGAACCCAGCCCCAGCATTTT
>TRBD1|16|TRBJ2-7|TRBV10-1|-
CASSDIPGQGIGEQYF
TGCGCCAGCAGCGATATCCCGGGACAGGGGATCGGCGAGCAGTACTTC
>TRBD1|19|TRBJ2-5|TRBV7-6|-
CASSPQVSGTGGAGETQYF
TGTGCCAGCAGCCCACAAGTGTCCGGGACAGGGGGCGCGGGGGAGACCCAGTACTTC
>TRBD1|17|TRBJ2-7|TRBV6-1|-
CASSERDRGRIAYEQYF
TGTGCCAGCAGTGAGAGGGACAGGGGGCGGATTGCCTACGAGCAGTACTTC
>-|16|TRBJ2-4|TRBV18|-
CASSPVNGVAKNIQYF
TGTGCCAGCTCACCAGTCAACGGGGTAGCCAAAAACATTCAGTACTTC
>-|12|TRBJ1-4|TRBV3-1/TRBV3-2|-
CASRGQGEKLFF
TGTGCCAGCAGGGGACAAGGTGAAAAACTGTTTTTT
>-|13|TRBJ1-1|TRBV19|-
CASSLVGGTEAFF
TGTGCCAGTAGTTTGGTGGGAGGGACTGAAGCTTTCTTT
>TRBD1|13|TRBJ1-1|TRBV6-5|-
CATKGTGVIEAFF
TGTGCCACCAAAGGGACAGGGGTGATTGAAGCTTTCTTT
>-|13|TRBJ2-3|TRBV6-5|-
CASRPGGTDTQYF
TGTGCCAGCAGACCGGGGGGCACAGATACGCAGTATTTT
>-|14|TRBJ1-1|TRBV18|-
CASSLGLMNTEAFF
TGTGCCAGCTCACTGGGCCTCATGAACACTGAAGCTTTCTTT
>-|14|TRBJ1-1|TRBV2|-
CASSVLLIAAEAFF
TGTGCCAGCAGTGTTCTCTTAATTGCGGCTGAAGCTTTCTTT
>TRBD1|19|TRBJ1-1|TRBV13|-
CASSSTLGTGALIGTEAFF
TGTGCCAGCAGTTCAACCCTTGGGACAGGGGCTTTAATTGGCACTGAAGCTTTCTTT
>-|13|TRBJ1-1|TRBV5-1|-
CASSLDRNTEAFF
TGCGCCAGCAGCTTGGATAGGAACACTGAAGCTTTCTTT
>-|13|TRBJ2-2|TRBV27|-
CASTHLYPGELFF
TGTGCCAGCACCCACTTGTATCCCGGGGAGCTGTTTTTT
>TRBD2|15|TRBJ2-1|TRBV19|-
CASSPTSGAYNEQFF
TGTGCCAGTAGTCCTACTAGCGGAGCCTACAATGAGCAGTTCTTC
>-|18|TRBJ2-3|TRBV4-2|-
CASSPSDSKTTSTDTQYF
TGTGCCAGCAGCCCTTCGGACAGCAAAACCACTAGCACAGATACGCAGTATTTT
>-|12|TRBJ2-1|TRBV12-3/TRBV12-4|-
CASSLRGSEQFF
TGTGCCAGCAGTTTAAGAGGGTCTGAGCAGTTCTTC
>TRBD2|18|TRBJ2-2|TRBV5-1|-
CASSLNPSGSSYTGELFF
TGCGCCAGCAGCTTGAATCCTAGCGGGAGTTCGTACACCGGGGAGCTGTTTTTT
>-|14|TRBJ2-5|TRBV18|-
CASSPQGPPETQYF
TGTGCCAGCTCACCCCAGGGTCCCCCTGAGACCCAGTACTTC
>TRBD1|16|TRBJ2-1|TRBV29-1|-
CSVDGARDRGHDEQFF
TGCAGCGTTGACGGTGCCCGGGACAGGGGGCATGATGAGCAGTTCTTC
>TRBD2|18|TRBJ2-1|TRBV7-9|-
CASSLKRRAGGRYNEQFF
TGTGCCAGCAGCTTAAAGCGGAGAGCGGGGGGCCGCTACAATGAGCAGTTCTTC
>TRBD2|16|TRBJ2-1|TRBV6-4|few
CASSAVAGDPYNEQFF
TGTGCCAGCAGTGCGGTAGCGGGAGATCCCTACAATGAGCAGTTCTTC
>-|15|TRBJ1-4|TRBV19|-
CASSVGGRRNEKLFF
TGTGCCAGTAGCGTTGGGGGCCGACGCAATGAAAAACTGTTTTTT
>-|17|TRBJ2-5|TRBV5-1|-
CASSFGPGLDPPGTQYF
TGCGCCAGCAGCTTTGGTCCGGGACTCGATCCGCCCGGGACCCAGTACTTC
>-|13|TRBJ2-3|TRBV7-6|-
CASSSNSKNTQYF
TGTGCCAGCAGCTCCAACTCGAAGAATACGCAGTATTTT
>-|13|TRBJ1-1|TRBV28|-
CASSLVRAQEAFF
TGTGCCAGCAGTTTAGTCAGGGCGCAGGAAGCTTTCTTT
>-|17|TRBJ2-2|TRBV11-3|once
CASSSNAPGFWAGELFF
TGTGCCAGCAGCTCCAATGCACCCGGGTTTTGGGCCGGGGAGCTGTTTTTT
>-|14|TRBJ2-7|TRBV6-5|-
CASTLATGRYEQYF
TGTGCCAGCACTTTAGCGACAGGGAGGTACGAGCAGTACTTC
>TRBD2|18|TRBJ2-2|TRBV11-3|-
CASSLDPLAGEGTGELFF
TGTGCCAGCAGCTTAGACCCACTAGCGGGAGAAGGTACCGGGGAGCTGTTTTTT
>TRBD2|14|TRBJ2-2|TRBV7-8|-
CASKPAGGPGELFF
TGTGCCAGCAAGCCAGCGGGGGGTCCCGGGGAGCTGTTTTTT
>TRBD1|14|TRBJ2-2|TRBV19|-
CASQTGDRTGELFF
TGTGCCAGCCAAACAGGGGATCGGACCGGGGAGCTGTTTTTT
>-|13|TRBJ1-2|TRBV19|-
CASSLGGEIGYTF
TGTGCCAGTAGTTTGGGAGGTGAAATTGGCTACACCTTC
>TRBD1|16|TRBJ2-3|TRBV7-9|-
CASSPDWAGGPDTQYF
TGTGCCAGCAGCCCAGACTGGGCAGGGGGCCCAGATACGCAGTATTTT
>TRBD1|16|TRBJ1-5|TRBV4-3|-
CASSPRAQGANQPQHF
TGCGCCAGCAGCCCTAGAGCGCAGGGGGCCAATCAGCCCCAGCATTTT
>-|15|TRBJ2-7|TRBV4-3|-
CASSLGPGPPYEQYF
TGCGCCAGCAGCCTGGGCCCAGGCCCACCTTACGAGCAGTACTTC
>-|16|TRBJ1-1|TRBV4-1|once
CASSQNGAEVNTEAFF
TGCGCCAGCAGCCAAAATGGGGCAGAGGTGAACACTGAAGCTTTCTTT
>-|16|TRBJ2-6|TRBV27|-
CASSLGWVSGANVLTF
TGTGCCAGCAGTTTGGGCTGGGTCTCTGGGGCCAACGTCCTGACTTTC
>TRBD1|15|TRBJ1-2|TRBV4-2|-
CASSQETGGIYGYTF
TGTGCCAGCAGCCAAGAGACAGGGGGCATCTATGGCTACACCTTC
>TRBD2|18|TRBJ2-1|TRBV6-2/TRBV6-3|-
CASSYGGGSPGARNEQFF
TGTGCCAGCAGTTACGGGGGGGGTTCACCGGGAGCTAGGAATGAGCAGTTCTTC
>TRBD1|14|TRBJ1-4|TRBV28|once
CASRKDRVSEKLFF
TGTGCCAGCAGAAAGGACAGGGTTAGTGAAAAACTGTTTTTT
>TRBD2|15|TRBJ2-5|TRBV11-3|-
CASSLGTSFRETQYF
TGTGCCAGCAGCTTGGGGACTAGCTTTCGGGAGACCCAGTACTTC
>TRBD2|15|TRBJ2-1|TRBV10-2|-
CASSESGTRGRGQFF
TGCGCCAGCAGTGAGTCCGGGACTAGGGGACGAGGGCAGTTCTTC
>-|14|TRBJ2-3|TRBV2|-
CASTRTAGTDTQYF
TGTGCCAGCACCCGGACAGCAGGCACAGATACGCAGTATTTT
>-|15|TRBJ2-7|TRBV28|few
CASSFYGGSRYEQYF
TGTGCCAGCAGTTTTTACGGTGGGAGTAGATACGAGCAGTACTTC